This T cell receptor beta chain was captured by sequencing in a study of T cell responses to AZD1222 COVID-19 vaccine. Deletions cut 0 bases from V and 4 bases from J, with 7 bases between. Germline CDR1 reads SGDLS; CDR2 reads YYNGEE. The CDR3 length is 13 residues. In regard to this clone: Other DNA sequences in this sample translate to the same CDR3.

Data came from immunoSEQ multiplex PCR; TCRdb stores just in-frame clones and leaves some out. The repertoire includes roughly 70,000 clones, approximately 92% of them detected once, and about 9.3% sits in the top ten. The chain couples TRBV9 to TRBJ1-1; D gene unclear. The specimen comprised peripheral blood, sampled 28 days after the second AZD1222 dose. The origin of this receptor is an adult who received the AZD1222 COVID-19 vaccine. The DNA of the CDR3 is TGTGCCAGCAGCGTAGAGCTAGGCACTGAAGCTTTCTTT. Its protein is CASSVELGTEAFF.